The clone carrying this T cell receptor (beta chain) was counted at least ten times. As yet, its antigen is unknown. This sample was included in a study of T-cell reconstitution after alpha-beta-depleted transplantation in children. Points from the study as a whole: From surviving recipient T cells and thymic progenitors came the high day-60 TCRbeta diversity observed in some patients.

The V end lost 5 bases, the J end lost 4 bases, and 14 bases lay between the germline ends. Germline lookup yields CDR1 SGHVS and CDR2 FNYEAQ. This CDR3 spans 15 amino acids. Molecular barcoding with unique molecular identifiers was used for the TCRbeta library. TCRdb redid the calling of the PCR reads with MiXCR, one entry per CDR3 protein. The sample lists 670,000 or so distinct CDR3 sequences; around 14% were seen once. The TCR comes from a girl aged 2-10 years with congenital amegakaryocytic thrombocytopenia, due to receive a stem cell transplant. Here the sequenced sample was PBMCs, taken before TCRalphabeta/CD19-depleted stem cell transplant. The rearrangement links TRBV7-6 to TRBJ1-4, with a weak D call TRBD1 (5 bases). The CDR3 nucleotides read TGTGCCAGCAGCCCAGGAGTAGGGGTTAATGAAAAACTGTTTTTT. This sequence encodes CASSPGVGVNEKLFF.